This T cell receptor (beta chain) was retrieved from a study of CD8+ T cells in alopecia areata. Overall study: Patients in the treated group were given tofacitinib by mouth, 5 to 10 mg twice a day. Patients remained on tofacitinib for 6 to 18 months and then went 6 months without it.

In each case, RNA was isolated and then reverse transcribed into cDNA as the sequencing template. The method was immunoSEQ multiplex PCR; TCRdb's version includes in-frame clones alone and lacks a portion of them. The sample includes 200,000 or so clones, roughly 60% seen only once; the top ten take 5.5%. A remark on this clone: Its antigen is still unknown.

V lost 5 bases and J lost 5, with 9 bases in between. CDR1 and CDR2 (germline): SGHTA, FQGNSA. The CDR3 has 12 residues. Overall study results and limits: While patients received tofacitinib, many expanded lesional clones remained present in scalp and blood.

Treatment defined: oral pan-JAK inhibitor, 5-10 mg twice daily. Both peripheral blood and punch biopsies of lesional scalp skin were obtained from patients who had alopecia areata. This clonotype was sampled from a human donor with alopecia areata. V is TRBV7-2 and J is TRBJ2-5; D remains ambiguous. The source was CD4+ T cells sorted from blood, collected at week 24, from a patient treated with tofacitinib. The CDR3 reads CASSPRWETQYF. The CDR3 nucleotides are TGTGCCAGCAGCCCCCGCTGGGAGACCCAGTACTTC.